Described below is a single T cell receptor beta chain sequence and its context. Per the germline V gene, CDR1 is LGHNA and CDR2 is YSLEER. This CDR3 comprises 15 residues. The germline V and J ends were trimmed by 0 bases and 1 base, with 10 bases remaining between them. These data are taken from a study of Graves' ophthalmopathy and Graves' hyperthyroidism. Amplification targeted the TCR beta CDR3 regions, with RNA transcripts as the source material. First-round RT-PCR used HTBI primers; second-round multiplex PCR followed. Using its own MiXCR run on the multiplex PCR reads, TCRdb lists one record per CDR3 protein. The sample carries around 51,000 distinct CDR3 sequences, around 48% recorded once.

The sequencing sample was made of peripheral blood. The sequence was obtained from an adult man with Graves' ophthalmopathy. The chain has TRBV4-3 and TRBJ2-7, with D tentatively TRBD1 (5 bases). This CDR3 is CASSQDVGLSYEQYF. CDR3 coding DNA: TGCGCCAGCAGCCAAGACGTGGGGCTGTCCTACGAGCAGTACTTC.